This is a list of T cell receptor beta chains from one sample in a study of blood T cell repertoires in COVID-19. This table comes from immunoSEQ multiplex PCR, and its TCRdb copy is limited to in-frame clones, with some not included. The data hold some 180,000 clones, with 89% observed a single time. Specimen: peripheral blood. These receptors were collected from a man in his forties with acute or convalescent COVID-19. Both conserved end residues are part of each CDR3. The D gene is left open where the match is weak. Some rows have no size entry. The others give once, few or many, or a class for an expanded clone.

D gene: TRBD1; clone size: NA; V gene: TRBV19; J gene: TRBJ1-1; CDR3 protein: CASNPTGGSEAFF; CDR3 DNA: TGTGCCAGTAACCCTACAGGGGGCTCTGAAGCTTTCTTT
D gene: NA; clone size: NA; V gene: TRBV10-2; J gene: TRBJ2-7; CDR3 protein: CASSVTTKRNEQYF; CDR3 DNA: TGCGCCAGCAGTGTTACGACTAAGAGGAACGAGCAGTACTTC
D gene: TRBD1; clone size: NA; V gene: TRBV7-2; J gene: TRBJ1-2; CDR3 protein: CASSPNFRDREGGYTF; CDR3 DNA: TGTGCCAGCAGCCCCAATTTCCGGGACAGGGAGGGCGGCTACACCTTC
D gene: NA; clone size: NA; V gene: TRBV28; J gene: TRBJ2-1; CDR3 protein: CASSPGRYNEQFF; CDR3 DNA: TGTGCCAGCAGTCCGGGGAGATACAATGAGCAGTTCTTC
D gene: TRBD1; clone size: NA; V gene: TRBV14; J gene: TRBJ1-6; CDR3 protein: CASSRDRLYNSPLHF; CDR3 DNA: TGTGCCAGCAGCCGGGACAGACTTTATAATTCACCCCTCCACTTT
D gene: NA; clone size: NA; V gene: TRBV12-2; J gene: TRBJ2-7; CDR3 protein: CASRFIAGGQGYHEQYF; CDR3 DNA: TGTGCAAGTCGCTTCATAGCGGGGGGACAGGGATACCACGAGCAGTACTTC
D gene: TRBD1; clone size: NA; V gene: TRBV6-5; J gene: TRBJ1-2; CDR3 protein: CASSRRDRDGYTF; CDR3 DNA: TGTGCCAGCAGTCGCCGGGACAGGGATGGCTACACCTTC
D gene: TRBD1; clone size: NA; V gene: TRBV25-1; J gene: TRBJ1-6; CDR3 protein: CASSPHEGQGNSPLHF; CDR3 DNA: TGTGCCAGCAGTCCCCATGAGGGACAGGGAAATTCACCCCTCCACTTT
D gene: TRBD2; clone size: NA; V gene: TRBV19; J gene: TRBJ2-7; CDR3 protein: CASSRWGPSGGPSYEQYF; CDR3 DNA: TGTGCCAGTAGTAGGTGGGGTCCTAGCGGGGGGCCTTCCTACGAGCAGTACTTC
D gene: TRBD1; clone size: NA; V gene: TRBV19; J gene: TRBJ1-2; CDR3 protein: CASLSPGQGLYGYTF; CDR3 DNA: TGTGCCAGTCTTTCCCCGGGACAGGGCCTCTATGGCTACACCTTC
D gene: TRBD1; clone size: NA; V gene: TRBV19; J gene: TRBJ2-7; CDR3 protein: CASSLRRSRDRGDNEQYF; CDR3 DNA: TGTGCCAGTAGTCTCAGGAGGTCAAGGGACAGGGGGGACAACGAGCAGTACTTC
D gene: NA; clone size: NA; V gene: TRBV11-2; J gene: TRBJ1-6; CDR3 protein: CASSLVWGGGSYNSPLHF; CDR3 DNA: TGTGCCAGCAGCTTAGTTTGGGGTGGAGGCTCCTATAATTCACCCCTCCACTTT
D gene: TRBD2; clone size: NA; V gene: TRBV11-3; J gene: TRBJ2-1; CDR3 protein: CASSLVKGLAPYNEQFF; CDR3 DNA: TGTGCCAGCAGCTTAGTAAAGGGACTAGCGCCCTACAATGAGCAGTTCTTC
D gene: TRBD2; clone size: NA; V gene: TRBV3-1/TRBV3-2; J gene: TRBJ2-7; CDR3 protein: CASSQDPSGGRIAYEQYF; CDR3 DNA: TGTGCCAGCAGCCAAGATCCTAGCGGGGGTAGGATCGCCTACGAGCAGTACTTC
D gene: NA; clone size: NA; V gene: TRBV10-3; J gene: TRBJ1-1; CDR3 protein: CAISESGGGNTEAFF; CDR3 DNA: TGTGCCATCAGTGAGTCCGGAGGAGGGAACACTGAAGCTTTCTTT
D gene: TRBD2; clone size: NA; V gene: TRBV9; J gene: TRBJ2-1; CDR3 protein: CASSVSGIYNEQFF; CDR3 DNA: TGTGCCAGCAGCGTTAGCGGGATCTACAATGAGCAGTTCTTC
D gene: NA; clone size: NA; V gene: TRBV7-9; J gene: TRBJ1-2; CDR3 protein: CASSLGGGQANYGYTF; CDR3 DNA: TGTGCCAGCAGCTTAGGCGGGGGACAAGCTAACTATGGCTACACCTTC
D gene: TRBD1; clone size: NA; V gene: TRBV5-5; J gene: TRBJ1-1; CDR3 protein: CASSLHTGGNTEAFF; CDR3 DNA: TGTGCCAGCAGCTTACACACAGGGGGGAACACTGAAGCTTTCTTT
D gene: NA; clone size: NA; V gene: TRBV4-2; J gene: TRBJ2-5; CDR3 protein: CASSQAVQETQYF; CDR3 DNA: TGTGCCAGCAGCCAAGCCGTACAAGAGACCCAGTACTTC
D gene: TRBD1; clone size: NA; V gene: TRBV19; J gene: TRBJ2-2; CDR3 protein: CASSIPNRNRGSGELFF; CDR3 DNA: TGTGCCAGTAGTATACCTAACCGGAACAGGGGATCCGGGGAGCTGTTTTTT
D gene: NA; clone size: NA; V gene: TRBV5-6; J gene: TRBJ2-3; CDR3 protein: CASSFTGSTDTQYF; CDR3 DNA: TGTGCCAGCAGCTTCACCGGTAGCACAGATACGCAGTATTTT
D gene: NA; clone size: NA; V gene: TRBV14; J gene: TRBJ2-4; CDR3 protein: CASSQSGNIQYF; CDR3 DNA: TGTGCCAGCAGCCAATCCGGAAACATTCAGTACTTC
D gene: NA; clone size: NA; V gene: TRBV6-2/TRBV6-3; J gene: TRBJ2-3; CDR3 protein: CASSLLTRVIPDTQYF; CDR3 DNA: TGTGCCAGCAGTTTGCTGACTAGGGTCATTCCAGATACGCAGTATTTT
D gene: NA; clone size: NA; V gene: TRBV7-2; J gene: TRBJ2-1; CDR3 protein: CASSLSRGAAYNEQFF; CDR3 DNA: TGTGCCAGCAGCTTAAGCCGCGGGGCTGCCTACAATGAGCAGTTCTTC
D gene: NA; clone size: NA; V gene: TRBV19; J gene: TRBJ1-2; CDR3 protein: CASRTGSSNYGYTF; CDR3 DNA: TGTGCCAGTAGAACAGGGTCGTCTAACTATGGCTACACCTTC
D gene: TRBD1; clone size: NA; V gene: TRBV5-1; J gene: TRBJ2-1; CDR3 protein: CASSLRPGTGYNEQFF; CDR3 DNA: TGCGCCAGCAGTCTACGTCCCGGGACAGGGTACAATGAGCAGTTCTTC
D gene: TRBD2; clone size: NA; V gene: TRBV5-1; J gene: TRBJ2-3; CDR3 protein: CASSLGGDYTDTQYF; CDR3 DNA: TGCGCCAGCAGCTTGGGAGGGGACTACACAGATACGCAGTATTTT
D gene: TRBD1; clone size: NA; V gene: TRBV11-2; J gene: TRBJ2-7; CDR3 protein: CASSERTGSAYEQYF; CDR3 DNA: TGTGCCAGCAGCGAAAGGACAGGGTCTGCCTACGAGCAGTACTTC
D gene: NA; clone size: NA; V gene: TRBV4-1; J gene: TRBJ2-1; CDR3 protein: CASSQEGRGGSSYNEQFF; CDR3 DNA: TGCGCCAGCAGCCAAGAGGGTAGGGGGGGAAGCTCCTACAATGAGCAGTTCTTC
D gene: NA; clone size: NA; V gene: TRBV6-5; J gene: TRBJ1-1; CDR3 protein: CASKLTGMNTEAFF; CDR3 DNA: TGTGCCAGCAAACTTACAGGGATGAACACTGAAGCTTTCTTT
D gene: TRBD2; clone size: NA; V gene: TRBV11-2; J gene: TRBJ2-1; CDR3 protein: CASSLLAGGALDEQFF; CDR3 DNA: TGTGCCAGCAGCTTATTGGCGGGGGGGGCCCTCGATGAGCAGTTCTTC
D gene: NA; clone size: NA; V gene: TRBV6-2/TRBV6-3; J gene: TRBJ1-6; CDR3 protein: CASSLHRVTNSPLHF; CDR3 DNA: TGTGCCAGCAGCCTCCACAGGGTTACGAATTCACCCCTCCACTTT
D gene: TRBD2; clone size: NA; V gene: TRBV5-4; J gene: TRBJ2-1; CDR3 protein: CASSLGFGLAGENEQFF; CDR3 DNA: TGTGCCAGCAGCTTGGGGTTCGGGCTAGCGGGGGAGAATGAGCAGTTCTTC
D gene: NA; clone size: NA; V gene: TRBV10-1; J gene: TRBJ1-2; CDR3 protein: CASSAGNGGYTF; CDR3 DNA: TGCGCCAGCAGTGCGGGGAACGGCGGCTACACCTTC
D gene: TRBD2; clone size: few; V gene: TRBV30; J gene: TRBJ2-7; CDR3 protein: CAWWRGGSYEQYF; CDR3 DNA: TGTGCCTGGTGGCGGGGGGGCTCCTACGAGCAGTACTTC
D gene: TRBD1; clone size: NA; V gene: TRBV6-2/TRBV6-3; J gene: TRBJ2-7; CDR3 protein: CASSSGQGPPYF; CDR3 DNA: TGTGCCAGCAGTTCGGGACAGGGGCCTCCGTACTTC
D gene: NA; clone size: NA; V gene: TRBV5-1; J gene: TRBJ2-5; CDR3 protein: CASSFNNRQETQYF; CDR3 DNA: TGCGCCAGCAGCTTTAACAACAGACAAGAGACCCAGTACTTC
D gene: NA; clone size: once; V gene: TRBV7-9; J gene: TRBJ1-2; CDR3 protein: CASSLGRGAGPEGSGYTF; CDR3 DNA: TGTGCCAGCAGCTTAGGCCGGGGAGCGGGACCCGAGGGGAGTGGCTACACCTTC
D gene: NA; clone size: NA; V gene: TRBV18; J gene: TRBJ2-5; CDR3 protein: CASSPGSTVWGVETQYF; CDR3 DNA: TGTGCCAGCTCCCCTGGATCCACGGTCTGGGGGGTAGAGACCCAGTACTTC
D gene: TRBD1; clone size: NA; V gene: TRBV30; J gene: TRBJ1-1; CDR3 protein: CASDRPNTEAFF; CDR3 DNA: TGTGCCTCGGACAGGCCTAACACTGAAGCTTTCTTT
D gene: NA; clone size: NA; V gene: TRBV4-1; J gene: TRBJ2-7; CDR3 protein: CASSQEQTYEQYF; CDR3 DNA: TGCGCCAGCAGCCAAGAACAGACCTACGAGCAGTACTTC
D gene: NA; clone size: NA; V gene: TRBV18; J gene: TRBJ1-4; CDR3 protein: CASSTTGEKLFF; CDR3 DNA: TGTGCCAGCTCAACAACAGGGGAAAAACTGTTTTTT
D gene: NA; clone size: NA; V gene: TRBV25-1; J gene: TRBJ1-3; CDR3 protein: CATLISSGNTIYF; CDR3 DNA: TGTGCCACCCTAATAAGCTCTGGAAACACCATATATTTT
D gene: NA; clone size: NA; V gene: TRBV2; J gene: TRBJ1-2; CDR3 protein: CASSDVPSGSNYGYTF; CDR3 DNA: TGTGCCAGCAGTGATGTGCCCTCAGGTTCTAACTATGGCTACACCTTC
D gene: TRBD2; clone size: NA; V gene: TRBV7-8; J gene: TRBJ2-3; CDR3 protein: CASSPRLAGGRNTQYF; CDR3 DNA: TGTGCCAGCAGCCCCAGACTAGCGGGGGGGAGAAATACGCAGTATTTT
D gene: TRBD1; clone size: NA; V gene: TRBV2; J gene: TRBJ1-6; CDR3 protein: CASRGDRGISASPLHF; CDR3 DNA: TGTGCCAGCAGGGGAGACAGGGGGATTTCGGCTTCACCCCTCCACTTT
D gene: NA; clone size: once; V gene: TRBV28; J gene: TRBJ1-6; CDR3 protein: CASTSGVGSPLHF; CDR3 DNA: TGTGCCAGCACCTCAGGGGTCGGTTCACCCCTCCACTTT
D gene: NA; clone size: NA; V gene: TRBV5-1; J gene: TRBJ2-3; CDR3 protein: CASSLLVASSTDTQYF; CDR3 DNA: TGCGCCAGCAGCTTGCTAGTGGCTTCTAGCACAGATACGCAGTATTTT
D gene: TRBD2; clone size: NA; V gene: TRBV25-1; J gene: TRBJ2-3; CDR3 protein: CASSGPLQVAGGTDTQYF; CDR3 DNA: TGTGCCAGCAGTGGTCCTCTCCAGGTAGCGGGGGGCACAGATACGCAGTATTTT
D gene: NA; clone size: NA; V gene: TRBV28; J gene: TRBJ2-3; CDR3 protein: CASSLPGLLVRTDTQYF; CDR3 DNA: TGTGCCAGCAGTTTGCCAGGGTTGTTGGTCCGCACAGATACGCAGTATTTT
D gene: NA; clone size: NA; V gene: TRBV19; J gene: TRBJ1-6; CDR3 protein: CASSTEAFRPLHF; CDR3 DNA: TGTGCCAGTAGTACGGAGGCTTTTAGGCCCCTCCACTTT
D gene: TRBD1; clone size: NA; V gene: TRBV10-2; J gene: TRBJ2-1; CDR3 protein: CASSEGPGQGYFF; CDR3 DNA: TGCGCCAGCAGTGAGGGACCTGGACAGGGATATTTCTTC
D gene: TRBD1; clone size: NA; V gene: TRBV6-2/TRBV6-3; J gene: TRBJ1-1; CDR3 protein: CASSDRVPEAFF; CDR3 DNA: TGTGCCAGCAGTGACAGGGTCCCTGAAGCTTTCTTT
D gene: TRBD2; clone size: NA; V gene: TRBV5-8; J gene: TRBJ2-1; CDR3 protein: CASSLRGGVGYNEQFF; CDR3 DNA: TGTGCCAGCAGCTTACGGGGGGGCGTCGGCTACAATGAGCAGTTCTTC
D gene: NA; clone size: NA; V gene: TRBV30; J gene: TRBJ1-2; CDR3 protein: CAWRDFGIYGYTF; CDR3 DNA: TGTGCCTGGCGGGACTTCGGGATCTATGGCTACACCTTC
D gene: TRBD2; clone size: NA; V gene: TRBV28; J gene: TRBJ2-1; CDR3 protein: CASSRTSGGAAHEQFF; CDR3 DNA: TGTGCCAGCAGTCGGACTAGCGGGGGGGCCGCTCATGAGCAGTTCTTC
D gene: TRBD1; clone size: NA; V gene: TRBV3-1/TRBV3-2; J gene: TRBJ2-7; CDR3 protein: CASSQRGDRHYEQYF; CDR3 DNA: TGTGCCAGCAGCCAGAGAGGGGACAGACACTACGAGCAGTACTTC
D gene: TRBD1; clone size: once; V gene: TRBV28; J gene: TRBJ1-1; CDR3 protein: CASDRYRGRAEAFF; CDR3 DNA: TGTGCCAGCGACCGATACAGGGGGCGGGCTGAAGCTTTCTTT
D gene: TRBD1; clone size: once; V gene: TRBV18; J gene: TRBJ2-7; CDR3 protein: CASSPKQGYEQYF; CDR3 DNA: TGTGCCAGCTCACCAAAACAGGGGTACGAGCAGTACTTC
D gene: NA; clone size: once; V gene: TRBV7-8; J gene: TRBJ2-7; CDR3 protein: CASSLRSRYEQYF; CDR3 DNA: TGTGCCAGCAGCTTACGGTCTCGGTACGAGCAGTACTTC